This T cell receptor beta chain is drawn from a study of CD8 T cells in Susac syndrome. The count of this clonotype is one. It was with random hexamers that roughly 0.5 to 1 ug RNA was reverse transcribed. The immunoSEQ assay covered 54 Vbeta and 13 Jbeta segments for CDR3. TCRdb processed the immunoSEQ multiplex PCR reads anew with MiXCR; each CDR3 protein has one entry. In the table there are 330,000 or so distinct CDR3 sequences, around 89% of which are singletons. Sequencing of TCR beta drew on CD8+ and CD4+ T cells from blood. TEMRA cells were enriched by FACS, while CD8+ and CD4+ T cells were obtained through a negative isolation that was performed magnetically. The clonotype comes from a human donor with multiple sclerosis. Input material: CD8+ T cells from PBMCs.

The CDR3 nucleotides are TGTGCCAGCAGCCCATATACTAGCGGAGGTGAGCAGTTCTTC. This codes for CASSPYTSGGEQFF. The chain joins TRBV7-8 to TRBJ2-1, with 8 bases that match TRBD2. CDR3 length: 14 amino acids. Germline assignment: CDR1 SGHVS and CDR2 FQNEAQ. With 5 bases clipped from V and 9 bases from J, the junction kept 9 bases outside the gene matches.